A single sample gave rise to the 22 T cell receptor beta chains below, sequenced in a study of T cells in Graves' hyperthyroidism and ophthalmopathy. RNA transcripts provided the source from which TCR beta CDR3 regions were amplified. Initially, a first-round RT-PCR of the TCR CDR3 employed the HTBI primer set. One entry per CDR3 protein results from TCRdb running MiXCR on the multiplex PCR reads. The sample has under 350,000 distinct CDR3 sequences; around 20% are singletons. Specimen: blood. Source of these receptors: a woman in her fifties or sixties with Graves' hyperthyroidism.

There are a few counts of this clonotype. The chain joins TRBV19 to TRBJ2-7, with TRBD1 matching over 8 bases. Looked up from germline, CDR1 is LNHDA and CDR2 is SQIVND (reference sequence). The CDR3 runs 15 residues. Trimming took 3 bases from V and 3 from J; bases not matched to a gene: 7. CDR3 coding DNA: TGTGCCAGTAGTATCGGGCAGGGGGCTCTCTACGAGCAGTACTTC. Its protein is CASSIGQGALYEQYF. The entire variable domain, with the rest obtained from reference TRBV19 and TRBJ2-7, is as follows: DGGITQSPKYLFRKEGQNVTLSCEQNLNHDAMYWYRQDPGQGLRLIYYSQIVNDFQKGDIAEGYSVSREKKESFPLTVTSAQKNPTAFYLCASSIGQGALYEQYFGPGTRLTVT.

CDR3 region: CASRRTSGQETQYF. The DNA for the CDR3 is TGTGCCAGCAGGCGGACTAGCGGACAAGAGACCCAGTACTTC. The chain has TRBV7-9 and TRBJ2-5; TRBD2 matches 10 bases. V trimming: 6 bases; J trimming: 2 bases; junction bases outside the gene matches: 3. The V gene's germline CDR1 is SEHNR and CDR2 FQNEAQ (reference sequence). The CDR3 extends over 14 amino acids.

This clonotype appeared many times. The chain combines TRBV2 with TRBJ1-1; weak D call: TRBD1 (5 bases). The germline V and J ends were trimmed by 8 bases and 2 bases, with 12 bases remaining between them. The CDR3 is 13 amino acids. Germline CDR1 and CDR2: SNHLY and FYNNEI. The CDR3 coding sequence is TGTGCCAGCGGGTACAGGCTAAACACTGAAGCTTTCTTT. Its translation is CASGYRLNTEAFF. Based on the CDR3 plus reference TRBV2 and TRBJ1-1, the full variable domain is EPEVTQTPSHQVTQMGQEVILRCVPISNHLYFYWYRQILGQKVEFLVSFYNNEISEKSEIFDDQFSVERPDGSNFTLKIRSTKLEDSAMYFCASGYRLNTEAFFGQGTRLTVV.

In this sample, this clonotype turned up many times. The chain carries TRBV6-1 and TRBJ2-7; D might be TRBD2 (6 bases). CDR3 size: 15 residues. CDR1 is MNHNS and CDR2 is SASEGT in the germline V gene. Between the trimmed V and J ends, which lost 6 bases and 3 bases, there was a span of 18 bases. CDR3 sequence: CASSPRLGGHYEQYF. The DNA for the CDR3 is TGTGCCAGCAGCCCTAGGCTGGGGGGTCACTACGAGCAGTACTTC.

With regard to this clonotype: This may be a read error: a much more frequent sequence differs by one nucleotide. This CDR3 reads CASSLGIDFSYEQYF. CDR3 bases: TGTGCCAGCAGCTTAGGAATTGACTTTTCCTACGAGCAGTACTTC. The V gene is TRBV7-9, the J gene TRBJ2-7; D gene uncertain. V shed 1 base and J shed 1 base, with 11 bases lying between them. CDR1 is SEHNR, CDR2 FQNEAQ, per germline (reference sequence). CDR3 length equals 15 residues.

This clonotype was recorded many times. The chain combines TRBV7-9 with TRBJ2-3, with 9 bases matching TRBD1. The CDR3 extends over 17 amino acids. V was pared by 5 bases and J by 2 bases, with 11 bases of the junction left unmatched. Per germline, CDR1 SEHNR and CDR2 FQNEAQ (reference sequence). The CDR3 nucleotides read TGTGCCAGCAGCCCCAAATTCCGGGACAGGGACACAGATACGCAGTATTTT. It specifies CASSPKFRDRDTDTQYF.

The chain recombines TRBV2 with TRBJ2-3; 9 nucleotides agree with TRBD1. CDR3 length equals 15 residues. Trimming at V came to 5 bases and at J to 1 base, leaving 4 bases not matched to a gene. Germline CDR1 SNHLY, CDR2 FYNNEI. CDR3 sequence: CASSRTGAGTDTQYF. CDR3 DNA: TGTGCCAGCAGTCGGACAGGGGCTGGCACAGATACGCAGTATTTT.

The chain couples TRBV12-3 or TRBV12-4 to TRBJ2-5; D is perhaps TRBD1 or TRBD2 (5 bases each). Trimming took 6 bases from V and 5 from J, leaving 19 bases between them. The CDR3 is made up of 15 amino acids. CDR3 sequence reads: CASSGVRDPHETQYF. The CDR3 DNA sequence: TGTGCCAGCAGCGGGGTGAGGGACCCCCACGAGACCCAGTACTTC.

In this sample, this clonotype turned up many times. The CDR3 region has the DNA TGTGCCAGCAGCTTGGGGGGGGCTTTGTACGAGCAGTACTTC. As protein: CASSLGGALYEQYF. This chain joins TRBV7-9 and TRBJ2-7, with D perhaps matching TRBD2 (7 bases). This CDR3 spans 14 amino acids. V shed 3 bases and J shed 4 bases, with 13 bases lying between them. Germline CDR1 reads SEHNR; CDR2 reads FQNEAQ (reference sequence).

This clonotype is labeled medium-sized. The chain recombines TRBV12-3 or TRBV12-4 with TRBJ1-6; D is unresolved. V lost 6 bases, J lost 9 bases, and 18 bases lay in between. The CDR3 spans 15 residues. The chain's CDR3 is CASSRRAGPPSPLHF. The CDR3 DNA is TGTGCCAGCAGCAGGAGGGCCGGCCCGCCTTCACCCCTCCACTTT.

This clonotype appeared a few times. This chain uses TRBV5-5 with TRBJ2-2; 8 bases map to TRBD1. V shed 0 bases, J shed 0 bases, and the junction held 1 base outside the gene matches. Germline CDR1 and CDR2: SGHKS and YYEKEE (reference sequence). The CDR3 extends over 16 amino acids. The CDR3 loop is CASSLEDRANTGELFF. The CDR3 DNA is TGTGCCAGCAGCTTGGAGGACAGGGCGAACACCGGGGAGCTGTTTTTT.

This clonotype came up many times. The CDR3 DNA reads TGTGCCAGCAGCCCCTGGACAGGGAGGGCCAAAAACATTCAGTACTTC. This encodes CASSPWTGRAKNIQYF. The chain links TRBV28 to TRBJ2-4; 8 bases align to TRBD1. Germline CDR1 MDHEN, CDR2 SYDVKM. V lost 6 bases, J lost 1 base, and 8 bases stayed unmatched. The CDR3 spans 16 residues.

This clonotype showed up many times. The chain combines TRBV20-1 with TRBJ2-4; D gene uncertain. Germline CDR1 reads DFQATT; CDR2 reads SNEGSKA (reference sequence). This CDR3 has 16 amino acids. V was clipped by 6 bases and J by 0 bases, with 18 bases between them. CDR3 bases: TGCAGTGCCTGGTTGGACGGTTCACTAGCCAAAAACATTCAGTACTTC. Amino acid sequence: CSAWLDGSLAKNIQYF.

This clonotype was detected a few times. V gene TRBV29-1 combines with J gene TRBJ2-1; D is uncertain. CDR3 length equals 11 residues. The germline CDR1 and CDR2 sequences are SQVTM and ANQGSEA. V lost 7 bases to trimming and J lost 6 bases, with 10 bases between them. As DNA, the CDR3 is TGCAGCGGCGAACGGGTCAATGAGCAGTTCTTC. This codes for CSGERVNEQFF.

The rearrangement links TRBV3-1 to TRBJ2-7; D unclear. Germline-derived CDR1 and CDR2 are LGHDT and YNNKEL (reference sequence). This CDR3 contains 14 residues. V lost 3 bases, J lost 0 bases, and 9 bases lay in between. The CDR3 DNA reads as TGTGCCAGCAGCCAGAGCCGGAACTCCTACGAGCAGTACTTC. Protein sequence: CASSQSRNSYEQYF.

This clonotype occurred many times. The rearrangement joins TRBV12-3 or TRBV12-4 to TRBJ1-2; TRBD1 matches 7 bases. The V segment lost 1 base and the J segment 3 bases; nucleotides outside the gene matches: 5. The CDR3 is 15 amino acids. The CDR3 here is CASSLGQGRDYGYTF. The CDR3 nucleotides read TGTGCCAGCAGTTTAGGACAGGGAAGGGACTATGGCTACACCTTC.

This clonotype was counted at least ten times. This rearrangement joins TRBV2 to TRBJ2-5; D remains unclear. This CDR3 has 13 amino acids. Germline CDR1 is SNHLY and CDR2 is FYNNEI. The V end was cut by 6 bases, the J end by 7 bases, with 15 bases between. Written as DNA, the CDR3 is TGTGCCAGCAGCAACAGCGCCGCGGTGACCCAGTACTTC. It encodes CASSNSAAVTQYF.

This clonotype was recorded many times. The CDR3 protein is CASRPGLAGPLAKNIQYF. Here the CDR3 DNA reads TGTGCCAGCAGGCCGGGACTAGCGGGGCCACTAGCCAAAAACATTCAGTACTTC. The rearrangement links TRBV7-9 to TRBJ2-4; 13 bases are shared with TRBD2. The V gene end was trimmed by 6 bases and the J gene end by 0 bases; junction bases not matched to a gene: 8. The length of the CDR3 is 18 residues. The V gene's germline CDR1 is SEHNR and CDR2 FQNEAQ (reference sequence).

This clonotype was seen ten or more times. The J gene is TRBJ2-5, the V gene TRBV18; D perhaps matches TRBD1 (6 bases). The CDR3 length is 15 residues. Trimming stripped 0 bases from V and 2 bases from J, with 10 bases between. Germline-derived CDR1 and CDR2 are KGHSH and LQKENI. The CDR3 is CASSPPNREQETQYF. The CDR3 DNA is TGTGCCAGCTCACCACCAAACAGGGAACAAGAGACCCAGTACTTC.

V and J are TRBV20-1 and TRBJ2-2; either TRBD1 or TRBD2 may supply D (6 bases each). This CDR3 contains 15 residues. Germline lookup yields CDR1 DFQATT and CDR2 SNEGSKA (reference sequence). With 1 base removed from V and 0 bases from J, the gap between germline ends came to 9 bases. The CDR3, as DNA: TGCAGTGCTAGAGCGGGGGCTACGAACACCGGGGAGCTGTTTTTT. This encodes CSARAGATNTGELFF.

This clonotype showed up just a few times. The chain has TRBV28 and TRBJ1-2, with 7 bases lining up with TRBD1. Germline-derived CDR1 and CDR2 are MDHEN and SYDVKM. The CDR3 totals 14 residues. V lost 6 bases, J lost 4 bases, and 8 bases stayed unmatched. DNA for the CDR3: TGTGCCAGCAGGCCTCCGGGACAGAGCTATGGCTACACCTTC. It translates to CASRPPGQSYGYTF.

Comment on this clonotype: It may be a read error: a sequence one base away is much more abundant. The V gene is TRBV5-1, the J gene TRBJ1-1; possible D gene TRBD1, 5 bases. Germline V lookup: CDR1 SGHRS, CDR2 YFSETQ. This CDR3 region has 15 residues. CDR3 DNA: TGCGCCGGCAGCACGACCCAGGGTCCGAACACTGAAGCTTTCTTT. Residues: CAGSTTQGPNTEAFF.